The 15 T cell receptor beta chains reported below all come from one sample, sequenced in a study of shared clonotypes between healthy human individuals. Measured with immunoSEQ multiplex PCR; TCRdb has only the in-frame clones, and not every one. The table lists roughly 1.5 million clones, 98% of them singletons. Specimen: naive CD4+ T cells sorted from blood. As for subset: CD45RA+ positively selected. The receptors stem from a man aged 25 to 40 in good health.

The V gene is TRBV30, the J gene TRBJ2-7; no reliable D call. Per the germline V gene, CDR1 is GTSNPN and CDR2 is SVGIG (reference sequence). The CDR3 runs to 14 residues. V lost 1 base and J lost 2, with 12 bases in between. The CDR3 spells CAWSASRRAYEQYF. CDR3 nucleotides: TGTGCCTGGAGTGCGAGTAGGAGAGCCTACGAGCAGTACTTC.

This rearrangement joins TRBV7-3 to TRBJ2-5; a weak D match, TRBD2 (6 bases). Germline values: CDR1 SGHTA, CDR2 FQGTGA. The CDR3 runs 16 residues. The V end was cut by 2 bases, the J end by 5 bases, with 18 bases between. This CDR3 is CASSLLGGGPQETQYF. The CDR3 nucleotides read TGTGCCAGCAGCTTACTTGGCGGAGGGCCACAGGAGACCCAGTACTTC. The entire variable domain, with the rest obtained from reference TRBV7-3 and TRBJ2-5, is as follows: GAGVSQTPSNKVTEKGKYVELRCDPISGHTALYWYRQSLGQGPEFLIYFQGTGAADDSGLPNDRFFAVRPEGSVSTLKIQRTERGDSAVYLCASSLLGGGPQETQYFGPGTRLLVL.

The V and J genes are TRBV9 and TRBJ2-2, with D uncertain. CDR1 and CDR2 from the germline V gene are SGDLS and YYNGEE. This CDR3 is built from 14 residues. Trimming left V 4 bases short and J 1 base short, with 8 bases between. CDR3 bases: TGTGCCAGCAGCTCCCCCGGGAACACCGGGGAGCTGTTTTTT. Its translation: CASSSPGNTGELFF. The variable domain in full, completed from reference TRBV9 and TRBJ2-2, reads DSGVTQTPKHLITATGQRVTLRCSPRSGDLSVYWYQQSLDQGLQFLIQYYNGEERAKGNILERFSAQQFPDLHSELNLSSLELGDSALYFCASSSPGNTGELFFGEGSRLTVL.

The rearrangement links TRBV5-1 to TRBJ1-1, with D perhaps TRBD1 (5 bases). Per germline, CDR1 SGHRS and CDR2 YFSETQ. Trimming removed 2 bases from V and 1 base from J, with 15 bases in between. This CDR3 spans 16 amino acids. This CDR3 is CASSFKPGPSNTEAFF. CDR3 DNA sequence: TGCGCCAGCAGCTTTAAGCCGGGACCCTCGAACACTGAAGCTTTCTTT.

The chain combines TRBV6-4 with TRBJ2-6; no clear D gene. Germline-derived CDR1 and CDR2 are MRHNA and SNTAGT. Trimming cost V 6 bases and J 3 bases, with 24 bases left between them. The CDR3 spans 19 residues. The CDR3: CASSPVAAARLGGANVLTF. CDR3 nucleotides: TGTGCCAGCAGCCCAGTGGCCGCCGCCAGATTAGGTGGGGCCAACGTCCTGACTTTC.

This chain connects TRBV4-2 to TRBJ2-3; a possible D gene is TRBD2 (5 bases). CDR3 length: 15 amino acids. Between the trimmed V and J ends, which lost 0 bases and 8 bases, there was a span of 15 bases. Germline assignment: CDR1 LGHNA and CDR2 YNFKEQ. As DNA, the CDR3 is TGTGCCAGCAGCCAAGACGGGTCGTCAGGAGGTACGCAGTATTTT. It encodes CASSQDGSSGGTQYF.

CDR3 region: CASSFASGSSYEQYF. The CDR3 nucleotides read TGTGCCAGCAGCTTTGCTAGCGGGAGCTCCTACGAGCAGTACTTC. The chain links TRBV7-2 to TRBJ2-7; TRBD2 matches 10 bases. The CDR3 is 15 amino acids. Germline CDR1 is SGHTA and CDR2 is FQGNSA. After removal of 3 bases from V and 0 bases from J, the junction contained 2 bases not matched to a gene.

A few counts support this clone. The J gene is TRBJ1-1, the V gene TRBV10-1; D might be TRBD1 (5 bases). CDR1 and CDR2 (germline): WNHNN, SYGVQD (reference sequence). V dropped 5 bases and J dropped 1 base, with 17 bases sitting between them. The CDR3 is 16 residues long. The CDR3 coding sequence is TGCGCCAGCAGTCCCTACCCCGGGACGGGGAACACTGAAGCTTTCTTT. It encodes CASSPYPGTGNTEAFF.

The rearrangement joins TRBV7-2 to TRBJ2-7; the D call may be TRBD1 or TRBD2 (5 bases each). With 5 bases removed from V and 4 bases from J, the gap between germline ends came to 21 bases. CDR1 and CDR2 from the germline V gene are SGHTA and FQGNSA. The CDR3 totals 16 residues. CDR3 nucleotides: TGTGCCAGCAGCCCACAGGCAGGGAGAAACTCATACGAGCAGTACTTC. This sequence encodes CASSPQAGRNSYEQYF. Together with reference TRBV7-2 and TRBJ2-7, the CDR3 gives the full variable domain: GAGVSQSPSNKVTEKGKDVELRCDPISGHTALYWYRQSLGQGLEFLIYFQGNSAPDKSGLPSDRFSAERTGGSVSTLTIQRTQQEDSAVYLCASSPQAGRNSYEQYFGPGTRLTVT.

CDR3 amino acids: CASSFGTGVGGYTF. CDR3 DNA sequence: TGCGCCAGCAGCTTCGGGACAGGAGTAGGGGGCTACACCTTC. The rearrangement uses TRBV5-1 and TRBJ1-2; 8 nucleotides line up with TRBD1. V shed 2 bases and J 8 bases; nucleotides not matched to a gene: 8. The CDR3 loop spans 14 amino acids. CDR1 is SGHRS, CDR2 YFSETQ, per germline.

This clone was detected once. The chain is built from TRBV2 and TRBJ2-2; D gene ambiguous. Looked up from germline, CDR1 is SNHLY and CDR2 is FYNNEI. The CDR3 sequence is 16 residues long. V lost 1 base and J lost 1, with 10 bases in between. As DNA, the CDR3 is TGTGCCAGCAGTGAAGAGGCAGCCCTGAACACCGGGGAGCTGTTTTTT. This encodes CASSEEAALNTGELFF.

This clone was picked up one time. V and J are TRBV5-1 and TRBJ1-2; maybe TRBD1 (5 bases). The CDR3 runs 14 residues. The V end lost 3 bases, the J end lost 6 bases, and 15 bases lay between the germline ends. Germline loops: CDR1 SGHRS, CDR2 YFSETQ. The CDR3 region is CASSSQGLSHGYTF. DNA for the CDR3: TGCGCCAGCAGCTCTCAGGGTCTTAGCCATGGCTACACCTTC.

J is TRBJ2-7 and V is TRBV27; D perhaps matches TRBD2 (6 bases). Looked up from germline, CDR1 is MNHEY and CDR2 is SMNVEV (reference sequence). There are 14 residues in the CDR3. V was cut by 5 bases and J by 2 bases, with 13 bases left in between. The CDR3 DNA is TGTGCCAGCAGTACGGGGGTGCCTGCCTACGAGCAGTACTTC. Translating it yields CASSTGVPAYEQYF.

The rearrangement joins TRBV2 to TRBJ1-1; D gene unclear. Trimming removed 6 bases from V and 1 base from J, with 9 bases in between. The CDR3 is 13 residues long. Germline V gene data show CDR1 as SNHLY and CDR2 as FYNNEI. CDR3 loop: CASRGQPNTEAFF. In DNA form, the CDR3 reads TGTGCCAGCAGAGGCCAGCCGAACACTGAAGCTTTCTTT.

This clone was detected only once. The rearrangement links TRBV11-3 to TRBJ2-7; perhaps D is TRBD1 or TRBD2 (5 bases each). The germline V gene encodes CDR1 SGHNT and CDR2 YENEEA. V was clipped by 4 bases and J by 5 bases, with 9 bases between them. This CDR3 contains 12 residues. In DNA form, the CDR3 reads TGTGCCAGCAGCTGGGACGGGAACGAGCAGTACTTC. It is translated as CASSWDGNEQYF.